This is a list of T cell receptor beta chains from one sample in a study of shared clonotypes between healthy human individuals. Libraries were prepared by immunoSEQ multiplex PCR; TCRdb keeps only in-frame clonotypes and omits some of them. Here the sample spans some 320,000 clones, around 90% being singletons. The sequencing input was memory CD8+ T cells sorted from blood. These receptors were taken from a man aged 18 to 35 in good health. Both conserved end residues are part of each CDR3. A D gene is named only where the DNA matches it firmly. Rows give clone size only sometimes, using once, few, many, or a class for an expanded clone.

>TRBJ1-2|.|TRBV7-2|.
CASSLDNYGAYGYTF
TGTGCCAGCAGCTTAGATAATTACGGAGCCTATGGCTACACCTTC
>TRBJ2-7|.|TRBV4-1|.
CASSTDGFLYYEQYF
TGCGCCAGCAGCACCGACGGCTTCCTGTACTACGAGCAGTACTTC
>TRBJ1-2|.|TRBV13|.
CASSPWGRRGYTF
TGTGCCAGCAGCCCTTGGGGGCGCAGGGGCTACACCTTC
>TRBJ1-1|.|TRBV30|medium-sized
CAIDRPNTEAFF
TGTGCCATTGACAGACCGAACACTGAAGCTTTCTTT
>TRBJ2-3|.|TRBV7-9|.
CASSRPLTDTQYF
TGTGCCAGCAGCCGGCCCCTAACAGATACGCAGTATTTT
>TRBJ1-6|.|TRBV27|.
CASSRPLRDSPLHF
TGTGCCAGCAGCCGACCCCTTAGGGATTCACCCCTCCACTTT
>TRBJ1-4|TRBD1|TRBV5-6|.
CASSLQETGVFF
TGTGCCAGCAGCTTGCAGGAAACAGGGGTGTTTTTT
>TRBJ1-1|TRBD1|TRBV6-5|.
CASSWQGAGTEAFF
TGTGCCAGCAGTTGGCAGGGGGCCGGCACTGAAGCTTTCTTT
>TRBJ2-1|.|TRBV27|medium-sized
CASSFAGTGPLYNEQFF
TGTGCCAGCAGTTTTGCGGGCACGGGTCCTCTCTACAATGAGCAGTTCTTC
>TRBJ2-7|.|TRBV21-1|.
CASSKAKEGFDHEQYF
TGTGCCAGCAGCAAAGCCAAAGAGGGGTTCGACCACGAGCAGTACTTC
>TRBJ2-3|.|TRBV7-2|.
CASSTGFSTDTQYF
TGTGCCAGCAGTACGGGTTTCAGCACAGATACGCAGTATTTT
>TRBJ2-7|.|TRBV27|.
CASSFRDSYEQYF
TGTGCCAGCAGTTTCAGGGACTCCTACGAGCAGTACTTC
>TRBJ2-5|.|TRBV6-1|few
CASSEEGEAETQYF
TGTGCCAGCAGTGAAGAGGGAGAAGCAGAGACCCAGTACTTC
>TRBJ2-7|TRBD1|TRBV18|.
CASSPYRGYHYEQYF
TGTGCCAGCTCACCATACAGGGGGTATCATTACGAGCAGTACTTC
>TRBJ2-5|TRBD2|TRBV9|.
CASSATSGISETQYF
TGTGCCAGCAGCGCGACTAGCGGGATATCAGAGACCCAGTACTTC
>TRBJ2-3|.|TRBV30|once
CAWSVQVTSTDTQYF
TGTGCCTGGAGTGTACAGGTTACTAGCACAGATACGCAGTATTTT
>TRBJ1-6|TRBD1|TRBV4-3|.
CASSQDGGHLEGANSPLHF
TGCGCCAGCAGCCAAGATGGCGGACACCTTGAGGGGGCAAATTCACCCCTCCACTTT
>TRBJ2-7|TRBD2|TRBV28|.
CASSLFPGRGGGEQYF
TGTGCCAGCAGTTTATTTCCGGGGAGGGGAGGTGGCGAGCAGTACTTC
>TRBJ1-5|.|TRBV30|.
CAWSEDNQPQHF
TGTGCCTGGAGTGAGGATAATCAGCCCCAGCATTTT
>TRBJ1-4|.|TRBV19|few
CASNIANEKLFF
TGTGCCAGTAACATTGCTAATGAAAAACTGTTTTTT
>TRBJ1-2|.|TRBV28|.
CASSSLSGPDTHNYGYTF
TGTGCCAGCAGTTCCCTTTCTGGGCCGGACACTCACAACTATGGCTACACCTTC
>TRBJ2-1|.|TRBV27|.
CASSSHSRNEQFF
TGTGCCAGCAGTTCCCACAGCAGGAATGAGCAGTTCTTC
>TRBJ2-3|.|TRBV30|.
CAWSVSGLSTDTQYF
TGTGCCTGGAGTGTATCCGGGTTGAGCACAGATACGCAGTATTTT
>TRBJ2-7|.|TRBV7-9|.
CASSLVGGAPDEQYF
TGTGCCAGCAGCTTAGTAGGTGGGGCCCCTGACGAGCAGTACTTC
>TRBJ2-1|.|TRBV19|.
CASSTTYNEQFF
TGTGCCAGTAGTACTACTTACAATGAGCAGTTCTTC
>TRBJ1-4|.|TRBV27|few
CASSSDRKTNEKLFF
TGTGCCAGCAGTTCCGACAGAAAAACTAATGAAAAACTGTTTTTT
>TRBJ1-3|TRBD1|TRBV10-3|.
CATTGGAGNTIYF
TGTGCCACGACAGGGGGCGCTGGAAACACCATATATTTT
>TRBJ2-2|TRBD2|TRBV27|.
CASSLASGSLTGELFF
TGTGCCAGCAGTTTAGCTAGCGGGAGTCTCACCGGGGAGCTGTTTTTT
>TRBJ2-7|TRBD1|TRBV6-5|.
CASSYGITGDPYEQYF
TGTGCCAGCAGTTACGGGATTACAGGGGACCCCTACGAGCAGTACTTC
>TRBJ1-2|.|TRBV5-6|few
CASNEDSVYGYTF
TGTGCCAGCAATGAGGACAGCGTCTATGGCTACACCTTC
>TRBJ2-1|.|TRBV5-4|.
CASSWTANEQFF
TGTGCCAGCAGTTGGACCGCCAATGAGCAGTTCTTC
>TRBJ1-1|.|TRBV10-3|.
CAISEYGIGRATEAFF
TGTGCCATCAGTGAGTACGGAATAGGACGGGCCACTGAAGCTTTCTTT
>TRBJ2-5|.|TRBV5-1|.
CASSTPPLAPETQYF
TGCGCCAGCAGTACCCCTCCCCTCGCGCCAGAGACCCAGTACTTC
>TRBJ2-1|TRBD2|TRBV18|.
CASATSGGYNEQFF
TGTGCCAGCGCGACTAGCGGGGGCTACAATGAGCAGTTCTTC
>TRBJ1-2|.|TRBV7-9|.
CASSLGSGNNYGYTF
TGTGCCAGCAGCTTAGGGTCAGGGAATAACTATGGCTACACCTTC
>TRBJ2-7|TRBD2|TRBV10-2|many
CASSSSGYEQYF
TGCGCCAGCAGCTCTAGCGGCTACGAGCAGTACTTC
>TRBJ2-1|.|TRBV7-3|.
CASSLSRDNEQFF
TGTGCCAGCAGCTTATCCCGGGACAATGAGCAGTTCTTC
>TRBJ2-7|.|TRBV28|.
CASSSYWGATYEQYF
TGTGCCAGCAGTTCTTACTGGGGGGCAACCTACGAGCAGTACTTC
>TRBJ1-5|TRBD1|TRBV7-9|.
CASSLGTGVQPQHF
TGTGCCAGCAGCTTAGGCACAGGGGTTCAGCCCCAGCATTTT
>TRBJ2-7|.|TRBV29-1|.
CSVVGHGESKNEQYF
TGCAGCGTTGTCGGCCACGGGGAATCTAAGAACGAGCAGTACTTC
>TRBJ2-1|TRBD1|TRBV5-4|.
CASSFGKGSKGAVNEQFF
TGTGCCAGCAGCTTCGGAAAGGGATCCAAGGGGGCGGTTAATGAGCAGTTCTTC
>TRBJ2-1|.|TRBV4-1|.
CASSQDASSYNEQFF
TGCGCCAGCAGCCAAGACGCCAGCTCCTACAATGAGCAGTTCTTC
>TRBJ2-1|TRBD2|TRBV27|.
CASSLLTSGGYNEQFF
TGTGCCAGCAGTTTATTGACTAGCGGGGGCTACAATGAGCAGTTCTTC
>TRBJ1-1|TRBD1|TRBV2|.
CASSGDRGQPLNTEAFF
TGTGCCAGCAGTGGGGACAGGGGCCAGCCCTTGAACACTGAAGCTTTCTTT
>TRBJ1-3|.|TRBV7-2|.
CASSLDLGNTIYF
TGTGCCAGCAGCTTAGACCTGGGAAACACCATATATTTT
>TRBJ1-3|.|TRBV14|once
CASSQVWEGNTIYF
TGTGCCAGCAGCCAAGTTTGGGAAGGAAACACCATATATTTT
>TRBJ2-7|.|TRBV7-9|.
CASSLDWGEQYF
TGTGCCAGCAGCCTGGATTGGGGCGAGCAGTACTTC
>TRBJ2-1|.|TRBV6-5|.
CASSYSSSFNEQFF
TGTGCCAGCAGTTACTCGAGTAGTTTCAATGAGCAGTTCTTC
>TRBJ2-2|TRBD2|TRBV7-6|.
CASSSLSGRANTGELFF
TGTGCCAGCAGCTCCTTAAGCGGGAGGGCGAACACCGGGGAGCTGTTTTTT
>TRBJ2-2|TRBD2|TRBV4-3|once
CASSQGDYYTGELFF
TGCGCCAGCAGCCAAGGGGACTATTACACCGGGGAGCTGTTTTTT
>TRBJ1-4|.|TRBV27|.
CASSSVGTNEKLFF
TGTGCCAGCAGCTCGGTGGGCACTAATGAAAAACTGTTTTTT
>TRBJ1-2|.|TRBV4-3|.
CASSQVRGDRGYTF
TGCGCCAGCAGCCAAGTCCGGGGGGATCGTGGCTACACCTTC